This TCR beta chain came from a study of post-analysis software for immune sequencing data (dated by TCRdb to the mid-2010s). Regarding the complete study: Disease courses on record covered relapsing-remitting, secondary progressive and progressive-relapsing multiple sclerosis, though some patients had no subtype annotation. A subset of samples was prepared in parallel using single-end sample barcoding, then pooled and co-amplified after Illumina adapter ligation. The patient repertoires were compared against more than 10 previously published healthy control repertoires obtained from donors aged roughly 6 to 26 years. The full study reports these points: Multiple sclerosis patients had significantly lower normalized Chao1 diversity than controls, a result that suggests substantial peripheral T-cell clonal expansion. Direct clustering with F measure revealed strong co-clustering of samples prepared in the same batch, which led to a batch-effect correction. Significantly higher frequencies in patients than in controls were found for roughly 5 TRBV segments, including TRBV5-6, TRBV5-1 and TRBV20-1. The multiple sclerosis patient group was slightly younger than the control group.

The library was obtained by PCR. TCRdb records Illumina HiSeq 2500 as the sequencer. Unique molecular identifiers were incorporated into TCR beta cDNA libraries to reduce PCR and sequencing biases. Per 1 to 10 million input T cells, roughly 0.5 million cDNA molecules were obtained, such that each molecule approximated one T cell. The patient libraries were prepared and sequenced using the same protocol as the earlier healthy control dataset. Samples belonging to the same batch were prepared together, multiplexed and sequenced on a shared HiSeq lane. Under the source paper's analysis protocol: Raw barcoded reads were processed with MIGEC, discarding single-read molecular identifier groups before consensus assembly and CDR3 extraction. Clonotype tables were post-analysed with VDJtools, normalizing diversity by down-sampling all datasets to the smallest sample size. Repertoire overlap clustering matched CDR3 amino acid but not nucleotide sequences to correct batch-related cross-sample contamination. TCRdb reworked the public reads: Q25 trimming with fastp, MiXCR clone assembly, productive beta chains retained. Each CDR3 protein gets just one entry, which takes the most common genes and DNA from the rows behind it. The V and J calls and clone size are TCRdb's, not the authors'. Within this sample are about 400,000 distinct CDR3 sequences, with around 37% of them counted one time only. The biggest ten clones account for about an eighth of the sample.

To demonstrate the VDJtools post-analysis software, TCR beta repertoires were profiled from the peripheral blood of roughly 14 young patients with multiple sclerosis. Multiple sclerosis patients were children and adolescents aged 6 to 15 years. This clonotype was counted ten times or more. Its antigen is still unknown. No base quality information exists; no much larger clone differs at one position. The junction carries 12 bases between V and J, which are trimmed by 2 bases and 5 bases respectively. Inclusive of the bounding cysteine and phenylalanine, the CDR3 is 14 residues long. Kept here is only the CDR3 DNA, which spans 42 bases and is read in frame from base 1.

Sequencing was performed on blood. The receptor comes from a girl under 18 with multiple sclerosis. The chain uses TRBV12-3 or TRBV12-4 and TRBJ2-5; possibly the D gene is TRBD1, per 6 matching bases. The sequenced DNA is TGTGCCAGCAGTTTAACCACAGGGTCGGAGACCCAGTACTTC. Its protein reads: CASSLTTGSETQYF.